A selection of T cell receptor beta chains follows, all from one sample in a study of CD8+ T cells in alopecia areata. Libraries were prepared by immunoSEQ multiplex PCR; TCRdb keeps only in-frame clonotypes and omits some of them. This sample carries approximately 65,000 clones, 40% to 50% of them seen once, and the ten largest clones take about 18%. The material was CD8+ T cells sorted from blood, obtained at week 0. Receptors originate from a human donor with alopecia areata. Each CDR3 is given with its conserved first and last residue. The D gene is left open where the match is weak. Expanded clones are given a class, and other clones once, few, many or no size at all.

d_call: .
clone_size: .
j_call: TRBJ2-7
v_call: TRBV9
cdr3_aa: CASSPATTLFGEQYF
cdr3_nt: TGTGCCAGCAGCCCCGCCACAACGCTTTTTGGCGAGCAGTACTTC

d_call: .
clone_size: .
j_call: TRBJ2-7
v_call: TRBV29-1
cdr3_aa: CSVEGPYEQYF
cdr3_nt: TGCAGCGTTGAGGGACCCTACGAGCAGTACTTC

d_call: .
clone_size: .
j_call: TRBJ1-2
v_call: TRBV4-1
cdr3_aa: CASSQEDGNYGYTF
cdr3_nt: TGCGCCAGCAGCCAAGAAGACGGGAACTATGGCTACACCTTC

d_call: .
clone_size: .
j_call: TRBJ2-1
v_call: TRBV19
cdr3_aa: CASSIGRVMSNEQFF
cdr3_nt: TGTGCCAGTAGTATTGGCAGGGTTATGAGTAATGAGCAGTTCTTC

d_call: .
clone_size: .
j_call: TRBJ2-7
v_call: TRBV6-6
cdr3_aa: CASSLTAAYEQYF
cdr3_nt: TGTGCCAGCAGTTTGACGGCGGCCTACGAGCAGTACTTC

d_call: .
clone_size: .
j_call: TRBJ2-1
v_call: TRBV7-2
cdr3_aa: CASSLARSDRDSPDEQFF
cdr3_nt: TGTGCCAGCAGCTTAGCGCGGTCGGACCGGGACTCACCCGATGAGCAGTTCTTC

d_call: TRBD1
clone_size: .
j_call: TRBJ2-5
v_call: TRBV2
cdr3_aa: CAYRDRGKETQYF
cdr3_nt: TGTGCCTACCGGGACAGGGGTAAAGAGACCCAGTACTTC

d_call: TRBD1
clone_size: few
j_call: TRBJ1-3
v_call: TRBV5-4
cdr3_aa: CASSPYRGGNTIYF
cdr3_nt: TGTGCCAGCAGCCCCTACAGGGGTGGAAACACCATATATTTT

d_call: TRBD1
clone_size: few
j_call: TRBJ1-1
v_call: TRBV7-9
cdr3_aa: CASSFGQGSHTEAFF
cdr3_nt: TGTGCCAGCAGCTTCGGACAGGGAAGTCACACTGAAGCTTTCTTT

d_call: TRBD2
clone_size: .
j_call: TRBJ2-7
v_call: TRBV29-1
cdr3_aa: CSYLSGGSYEQYF
cdr3_nt: TGCAGCTATTTGAGTGGCGGGAGCTACGAGCAGTACTTC

d_call: .
clone_size: .
j_call: TRBJ1-1
v_call: TRBV29-1
cdr3_aa: CSVGSTLEAFF
cdr3_nt: TGCAGCGTTGGCTCCACTTTAGAAGCTTTCTTT

d_call: .
clone_size: few
j_call: TRBJ2-7
v_call: TRBV11-2
cdr3_aa: CASSQDSTSPSYEQYF
cdr3_nt: TGTGCCAGCAGCCAAGATTCGACTAGTCCCTCCTACGAGCAGTACTTC

d_call: TRBD1
clone_size: .
j_call: TRBJ1-5
v_call: TRBV30
cdr3_aa: CAWSGNRGGQPQHF
cdr3_nt: TGTGCCTGGAGTGGGAACAGGGGGGGGCAGCCCCAGCATTTT

d_call: TRBD2
clone_size: .
j_call: TRBJ2-2
v_call: TRBV11-2
cdr3_aa: CAILLAGGPANTGELFF
cdr3_nt: TGTGCCATCCTACTAGCGGGAGGGCCCGCGAACACCGGGGAGCTGTTTTTT

d_call: .
clone_size: .
j_call: TRBJ1-1
v_call: TRBV4-1
cdr3_aa: CASSHGGVTEAFF
cdr3_nt: TGCGCCAGCAGCCACGGGGGGGTTACTGAAGCTTTCTTT

d_call: .
clone_size: .
j_call: TRBJ2-7
v_call: TRBV30
cdr3_aa: CASRDSNSYEQYF
cdr3_nt: TGTGCATCTCGGGACTCTAACTCCTACGAGCAGTACTTC

d_call: .
clone_size: .
j_call: TRBJ2-7
v_call: TRBV30
cdr3_aa: CAWSPTQPDQFTYHEQYF
cdr3_nt: TGTGCCTGGAGTCCCACTCAACCCGACCAATTTACCTACCACGAGCAGTACTTC

d_call: .
clone_size: .
j_call: TRBJ1-5
v_call: TRBV9
cdr3_aa: CASSEGVSNQPQHF
cdr3_nt: TGTGCCAGCAGCGAGGGGGTGTCCAATCAGCCCCAGCATTTT

d_call: .
clone_size: .
j_call: TRBJ1-1
v_call: TRBV2
cdr3_aa: CATQGRNLEAFF
cdr3_nt: TGTGCCACCCAGGGACGGAATCTTGAAGCTTTCTTT

d_call: .
clone_size: few
j_call: TRBJ2-7
v_call: TRBV29-1
cdr3_aa: CSVREQGGGYEQYF
cdr3_nt: TGCAGCGTCCGCGAACAGGGAGGAGGCTACGAGCAGTACTTC

d_call: .
clone_size: .
j_call: TRBJ2-3
v_call: TRBV18
cdr3_aa: CASSPPEQYTQYF
cdr3_nt: TGTGCCAGCTCACCACCGGAGCAATATACGCAGTATTTT

d_call: TRBD1
clone_size: few
j_call: TRBJ1-2
v_call: TRBV6-5
cdr3_aa: CASSYSRAGGHGYTF
cdr3_nt: TGTGCCAGCAGTTACTCGAGAGCAGGGGGCCATGGCTACACCTTC

d_call: TRBD1
clone_size: .
j_call: TRBJ2-7
v_call: TRBV29-1
cdr3_aa: CSVEQRQGRYF
cdr3_nt: TGCAGCGTTGAGCAACGACAGGGTCGGTACTTC

d_call: TRBD1
clone_size: few
j_call: TRBJ1-2
v_call: TRBV29-1
cdr3_aa: CSVEEVGQGAYGYTF
cdr3_nt: TGCAGCGTTGAGGAGGTGGGACAGGGGGCCTATGGCTACACCTTC